Below, one TCR beta chain is given with its context. These data belong to a study of blood T cell repertoires in COVID-19. About the research overall: COVID-19 samples from acute and convalescent phases originated in the United States, Italy and Spain.

Participant reports of clinical history set cohort assignment. Two negative PCRs, clearance, or symptom resolution characterized the recovered Cohort 3 donors. Authors' data handling: Scientists estimated how many nucleated cells there were by amplifying reference gene primers. Profiled with immunoSEQ multiplex PCR; TCRdb holds only in-frame clones, not every one. From that table come the V and J calls and clone size; the DNA was used to work out D and trimming. The top ten hold around 1.7% of the sample, which has almost 400,000 clones, nearly 90% seen once. The TCR sequence derives from a woman in her twenties or thirties who had recovered from COVID-19. Sequencing was done on a sample of PBMCs or T cells enriched from blood (not recorded which).

The CDR3 nucleotides read TGTGCCAGCAGCGTAGGGGCTAGCGGGAGCTTGACCGGGGAGCTGTTTTTT. Translation: CASSVGASGSLTGELFF. The chain uses TRBV9 and TRBJ2-2; 10 nucleotides agree with TRBD2. The trim removed 0 bases at V and 5 bases at J, leaving 7 bases unmatched. This CDR3 region has 17 residues. Germline-derived CDR1 and CDR2 are SGDLS and YYNGEE. Full variable domain (rest looked up from reference TRBV9 and TRBJ2-2): DSGVTQTPKHLITATGQRVTLRCSPRSGDLSVYWYQQSLDQGLQFLIQYYNGEERAKGNILERFSAQQFPDLHSELNLSSLELGDSALYFCASSVGASGSLTGELFFGEGSRLTVL.